These 31 T cell receptor beta chains share one sample of origin, sequenced in a study of blood T cell repertoires in COVID-19. Clones were read by immunoSEQ multiplex PCR, and TCRdb kept only the in-frame ones, dropping some. Of hundreds of thousands of clones detected, roughly 85% appear once; the ten largest clones hold 5%. Sequenced sample: PBMCs or T cells enriched from blood (not recorded which). The origin of the receptors is a man aged 40-49 years who had been exposed to COVID-19.

This clone was detected ten times or more. This sequence joins TRBV10-1 and TRBJ2-3; 14 positions agree with TRBD2. Germline V lookup: CDR1 WNHNN, CDR2 SYGVQD (reference sequence). The CDR3 length is 14 residues. Losses at the gene ends were 4 bases for V and 6 bases for J; bases not matched to a gene: 0. Written as DNA, the CDR3 is TGCGCCAGCAGTGGACTAGCGGGAGGGGATACGCAGTATTTT. Its protein is CASSGLAGGDTQYF.

The rearrangement uses TRBV6-2 or TRBV6-3 and TRBJ2-5; 12 bases match TRBD2. This CDR3 spans 21 amino acids. V was clipped by 5 bases and J by 2 bases; unmatched bases: 21. CDR1 and CDR2 from the germline V gene are MNHEY and SVGEGT. CDR3 coding DNA: TGTGCCAGCAGTCCGAGACAACTAGCGGGAGGTTGGGAGCTGGGACAAGAGACCCAGTACTTC. This codes for CASSPRQLAGGWELGQETQYF.

The chain is built from TRBV19 and TRBJ1-6; D unclear. V dropped 7 bases and J dropped 10 bases, with 26 bases sitting between them. The CDR3 has 17 amino acids. In germline, CDR1 is LNHDA, CDR2 SQIVND (reference sequence). CDR3 region: CASNPPRRGAVSSPLHF. Here the CDR3 DNA reads TGTGCCAGTAACCCCCCCCGGCGGGGAGCTGTTTCGTCACCCCTCCACTTT.

J is TRBJ1-3 and V is TRBV7-6; D may be TRBD1 (6 bases). This CDR3 is 15 amino acids long. V gave up 1 base and J gave up 3 bases, with 10 bases separating them. CDR1 is SGHVS, CDR2 FNYEAQ, per germline. CDR3: CASSLETGHGNTIYF. CDR3 coding DNA: TGTGCCAGCAGCTTAGAGACAGGCCATGGAAACACCATATATTTT.

In its sample, this clone was seen a few times. The chain is built from TRBV6-1 and TRBJ1-5, with D possibly matching TRBD1 (5 bases). The germline gives CDR1 MNHNS, CDR2 SASEGT. The V end lost 3 bases, the J end lost 0 bases, and 9 bases lay between the germline ends. The CDR3 length is 15 residues. CDR3 bases: TGTGCCAGCAGTGACAGGGCCAATAGCAATCAGCCCCAGCATTTT. Translated, it gives CASSDRANSNQPQHF.

The V and J genes are TRBV6-5 and TRBJ1-1, with D hard to call. The germline V gene has CDR1 MNHEY and CDR2 SVGAGI. Trimming cost V 6 bases and J 0 bases, with 11 bases left between them. The CDR3 length is 14 residues. The CDR3 nucleotides are TGTGCCAGCAGCCTACGGAGCATGAACACTGAAGCTTTCTTT. It encodes CASSLRSMNTEAFF.

The gene calls are TRBV28 and TRBJ1-1; the D gene is possibly TRBD1 (6 bases). V shed 5 bases and J shed 6 bases, with 7 bases lying between them. Germline assignment: CDR1 MDHEN and CDR2 SYDVKM. CDR3 length: 11 residues. In DNA, the CDR3 is TGTGCCAGCAGTCAGGGGCCTGAAGCTTTCTTT. This sequence encodes CASSQGPEAFF.

V gene TRBV29-1 combines with J gene TRBJ1-5; D unclear. CDR1 is SQVTM and CDR2 is ANQGSEA in the germline V gene. CDR3 length: 12 amino acids. Trimming cost V 1 base and J 5 bases, with 6 bases left between them. DNA of the CDR3: TGCAGCGTTGAAGGGCCAGATCAGCCCCAGCATTTT. Protein: CSVEGPDQPQHF.

The rearrangement links TRBV27 to TRBJ2-7, with a weak D call TRBD2 (5 bases). Germline CDR1 reads MNHEY; CDR2 reads SMNVEV (reference sequence). The CDR3 contains 14 residues. The V and J ends lost 6 bases and 0 bases respectively, with 12 bases between them. This chain's CDR3 is CASSQGLLSYEQYF. Written as DNA, the CDR3 is TGTGCCAGCAGCCAAGGACTTCTCTCCTACGAGCAGTACTTC.

The table lists this clone with a count of one. The CDR3: CASLGQGNIQYF. The CDR3, as DNA: TGTGCCAGTCTCGGACAGGGAAACATTCAGTACTTC. The chain has TRBV19 and TRBJ2-4, with TRBD1 identical over 8 bases. Per germline, CDR1 LNHDA and CDR2 SQIVND (reference sequence). CDR3 length: 12 residues. J was trimmed by 6 bases and V by 8 bases; bases with no gene match: 3.

The rearrangement uses TRBV6-5 and TRBJ2-7; 8 positions match TRBD1. The V gene end was trimmed by 2 bases and the J gene end by 2 bases; junction bases not matched to a gene: 8. The CDR3 loop spans 16 amino acids. The V gene's germline CDR1 is MNHEY and CDR2 SVGAGI. CDR3 nucleotide sequence: TGTGCCAGCAGTTACCCGAACGACAGGGGAGCCTACGAGCAGTACTTC. Encoded protein: CASSYPNDRGAYEQYF.

The genes are TRBV29-1 and TRBJ2-2, with D possibly TRBD2 on 6 matching bases. V dropped 7 bases and J dropped 3 bases, with 21 bases sitting between them. The length of the CDR3 is 16 residues. CDR1 SQVTM and CDR2 ANQGSEA come from the germline V gene. The CDR3 reads CSASPPAGRYTGELFF. For the CDR3, the DNA is TGCAGCGCCTCCCCCCCCGCGGGAAGGTACACCGGGGAGCTGTTTTTT.

This rearrangement joins TRBV6-5 to TRBJ1-4; 9 nucleotides align to TRBD1. CDR1 MNHEY and CDR2 SVGAGI come from the germline V gene. The CDR3 is 15 residues long. The ends lost 0 bases at V and 10 bases at J; junction bases unmatched: 6. Here the CDR3 reads CASSYSNRQGVKLFF. The DNA of the CDR3 is TGTGCCAGCAGTTACTCGAACAGACAGGGGGTAAAACTGTTTTTT.

The chain carries TRBV2 and TRBJ2-4, with 11 bases matching TRBD2. Germline V lookup: CDR1 SNHLY, CDR2 FYNNEI. This CDR3 is built from 16 residues. V was clipped by 3 bases and J by 6 bases; unmatched bases: 7. CDR3 region: CASSDPLAGEVNIQYF. For the CDR3, the DNA is TGTGCCAGCAGTGACCCACTAGCGGGAGAGGTAAACATTCAGTACTTC.

This chain links TRBV15 with TRBJ2-1; weak D call: TRBD1 (6 bases). Between the trimmed V and J ends, which lost 0 bases and 7 bases, there was a span of 13 bases. Per the germline V gene, CDR1 is LNHNV and CDR2 is YYDKDF (reference sequence). CDR3 length equals 15 residues. The CDR3 region has the DNA TGTGCCACCAGCAGAGAAAGACAGGTCTTGAATGAGCAGTTCTTC. This sequence encodes CATSRERQVLNEQFF.

The gene calls are TRBV7-9 and TRBJ2-1; D uncertain. The V end was cut by 5 bases, the J end by 12 bases, with 11 bases between. The CDR3 consists of 11 residues. Germline assignment: CDR1 SEHNR and CDR2 FQNEAQ (reference sequence). The CDR3: CASSPQLGQFF. The CDR3 DNA reads as TGTGCCAGCAGCCCACAGTTAGGGCAGTTCTTC.

On this clone: The same CDR3 arises from other DNA sequences in this sample as well. The chain combines TRBV29-1 with TRBJ1-2; 11 bases line up with TRBD1. The CDR3 is 13 amino acids. With 6 bases clipped from V and 8 bases from J, the junction kept 8 bases outside the gene matches. From germline, CDR1 is SQVTM and CDR2 ANQGSEA. In DNA, the CDR3 is TGCAGCGTCGGCGGGACAGGGGGTAGAGGCTACACCTTC. Protein: CSVGGTGGRGYTF. Full variable domain (rest looked up from reference TRBV29-1 and TRBJ1-2): SAVISQKPSRDICQRGTSLTIQCQVDSQVTMMFWYRQQPGQSLTLIATANQGSEATYESGFVIDKFPISRPNLTFSTLTVSNMSPEDSSIYLCSVGGTGGRGYTFGSGTRLTVV.

This rearrangement joins TRBV7-8 to TRBJ2-7; possible D gene TRBD1, 8 bases. From germline, CDR1 is SGHVS and CDR2 FQNEAQ. V was clipped by 7 bases and J by 5 bases, with 21 bases between them. The CDR3 runs 15 residues. The CDR3: CASTQQGGAPNEQYF. The CDR3 nucleotides read TGTGCCAGCACCCAACAGGGGGGGGCCCCCAACGAGCAGTACTTC.

The chain recombines TRBV25-1 with TRBJ2-5, with 7 bases aligning to TRBD1. CDR3 length: 14 residues. The junction had 10 bases not matched to a gene; V was cut back by 7 bases and J by 5 bases. Germline V gene sequence: CDR1 MGHDK, CDR2 SYGVNS. CDR3 sequence: CASTTGTWRETQYF. CDR3 DNA sequence: TGTGCCAGCACGACAGGGACGTGGCGGGAGACCCAGTACTTC.

This chain joins TRBV4-1 and TRBJ2-7, with TRBD2 identical over 11 bases. The CDR3 sequence is 16 residues long. V shed 0 bases and J 0 bases; nucleotides not matched to a gene: 1. CDR1 is MGHRA, CDR2 YSYEKL, per germline. CDR3 DNA: TGCGCCAGCAGCCAAGAAGGACTAGCGGGCTCCTACGAGCAGTACTTC. It specifies CASSQEGLAGSYEQYF.

The chain is built from TRBV19 and TRBJ2-1; 11 bases line up with TRBD2. The CDR3 covers 15 residues. The V and J ends lost 8 bases and 4 bases, in that order; junction bases with no gene match: 7. Germline assignment: CDR1 LNHDA and CDR2 SQIVND (reference sequence). The CDR3 here is CASDGGTSGYNEQFF. The CDR3 DNA is TGTGCCAGTGATGGGGGGACTAGCGGTTACAATGAGCAGTTCTTC.

DNA for the CDR3: TGTGCCAGCAGGGGGGGGCAGGGGGCAAAGGGCTACACCTTC. Protein product: CASRGGQGAKGYTF. This sequence joins TRBV27 and TRBJ1-2; 8 bases align to TRBD1. Germline CDR1 and CDR2: MNHEY and SMNVEV (reference sequence). The CDR3 loop spans 14 amino acids. Trimming at V came to 6 bases and at J to 8 bases, leaving 11 bases not matched to a gene.

This clone turned up a few times. V gene TRBV4-1 combines with J gene TRBJ2-7, with D possibly being TRBD2 (5 bases). Germline V gene sequence: CDR1 MGHRA, CDR2 YSYEKL. The CDR3 is 15 residues long. Deletions cut 2 bases from V and 6 bases from J, with 17 bases between. The CDR3, as DNA: TGCGCCAGCAGCCAACTATCGGACCGGAGGAGCGAGCAGTACTTC. As protein: CASSQLSDRRSEQYF.

The chain uses TRBV7-9 and TRBJ2-5; D not certain. V was shortened by 6 bases and J by 6 bases, with 11 bases between the two germline ends. There are 12 residues in the CDR3. Germline CDR1 reads SEHNR; CDR2 reads FQNEAQ (reference sequence). DNA for the CDR3: TGTGCCAGCAGTCGGAGCGAAAAGACCCAGTACTTC. It encodes CASSRSEKTQYF.

This chain links TRBV12-5 with TRBJ2-5, with D possibly TRBD1 on 6 matching bases. The germline V and J ends were trimmed by 6 bases and 4 bases, with 18 bases remaining between them. The germline gives CDR1 LGHNT, CDR2 FRNRAP. This CDR3 comprises 15 residues. CDR3 residues: CASGNQQGLSETQYF. Written as DNA, the CDR3 is TGTGCTAGTGGCAATCAACAGGGTTTATCAGAGACCCAGTACTTC.

The V call is TRBV6-2 or TRBV6-3, the J call TRBJ1-1; D perhaps matches TRBD1 (5 bases). This CDR3 spans 14 amino acids. V was cut by 5 bases and J by 1 base, with 11 bases left in between. Germline assignment: CDR1 MNHEY and CDR2 SVGEGT. CDR3 in amino acids: CASSPIDRNTEAFF. The CDR3 DNA reads as TGTGCCAGCAGTCCAATCGACAGGAACACTGAAGCTTTCTTT.

This sequence joins TRBV19 and TRBJ1-1, with D perhaps matching TRBD1 (6 bases). This CDR3 comprises 13 residues. The germline V and J ends were trimmed by 4 bases and 1 base, with 7 bases remaining between them. Germline V gene lookup returns CDR1 LNHDA and CDR2 SQIVND (reference sequence). The CDR3: CASSKTGNTEAFF. The CDR3 bases are TGTGCCAGTAGTAAGACAGGGAACACTGAAGCTTTCTTT.

The chain is built from TRBV5-1 and TRBJ1-1; D unclear. The CDR3 has 14 residues. Germline CDR1 is SGHRS and CDR2 is YFSETQ. Trimming cost V 4 bases and J 0 bases, with 10 bases left between them. As DNA, the CDR3 is TGCGCCAGCAGCATGACTCAGATGAACACTGAAGCTTTCTTT. Translated: CASSMTQMNTEAFF.

The rearrangement joins TRBV4-1 to TRBJ1-4; 7 bases agree with TRBD1. The CDR3 consists of 16 residues. Per the germline V gene, CDR1 is MGHRA and CDR2 is YSYEKL. V shed 4 bases and J 4 bases; nucleotides not matched to a gene: 9. The CDR3 sequence is CASSPAPGQSNEKLFF. The CDR3 nucleotides read TGCGCCAGCAGCCCCGCACCGGGACAGAGTAATGAAAAACTGTTTTTT.

This sequence joins TRBV3-1 (or the pseudogene TRBV3-2) and TRBJ2-1, with 7 bases that match TRBD2. This CDR3 contains 17 residues. V was pared by 4 bases and J by 9 bases, with 18 bases of the junction left unmatched. CDR1 and CDR2 (germline): LGHDT, YNNKEL (reference sequence). The CDR3 DNA reads as TGTGCCAGCAGCCGAGAATTGACTAGCAAGGCACTCGGTGAGCAGTTCTTC. Translating it yields CASSRELTSKALGEQFF.

The V call is TRBV10-3, the J call TRBJ2-7; 7 positions agree with TRBD1. The V and J ends lost 5 bases and 7 bases, in that order; junction bases with no gene match: 5. This CDR3 is 12 amino acids long. The germline gives CDR1 ENHRY, CDR2 SYGVKD. CDR3 protein: CAISSPDREQYF. The CDR3 region has the DNA TGTGCCATCAGTAGCCCGGACAGGGAGCAGTACTTC.